This TCR beta chain was captured by sequencing in a study of T-cell memory formation after mild COVID-19 (dated by TCRdb to the early 2020s). The study in broad terms: TCR sequence clusters from the two donors were largely donor specific. Two young, previously healthy adult volunteers, one female and one male, were included in the cohort. Longitudinal TCRalpha and TCRbeta repertoire sequencing tracked T-cell clones expanding and contracting after mild COVID-19 in two donors. General findings and caveats noted by the study authors: SARS-CoV-2 specificity of the second-wave clones peaking on day 37 was not confirmed. Balanced CD4/CD8 phenotypes were observed for clones contracting from day 15 to 85, whereas a bias towards CD4+ was observed for a second wave of clones expanding from day 15 to 37. Some responding clones were found in pre-infection memory, which suggests that pre-existing cross-reactive memory T cells took part in the SARS-CoV-2 response. Contracting CD4+ clones were located mainly in the CM and EM memory subsets, whereas CD8+ clones were found to be enriched in EMRA. Only a couple of mild cases were covered by the study, and larger cohorts that include severe cases with pre-infection samples were considered necessary.

From a lookup of the germline V gene, CDR1 and CDR2 are ENHRY and SYGVKD. Compared with germline, V lacks 3 bases and J lacks 4 bases; bases without a gene match: 11. The CDR3 contains 17 residues, cysteine and phenylalanine counted. Only CDR3 DNA is held: 51 bases, read in frame from base 1. The instrument given in TCRdb is Illumina NovaSeq 6000. TCRalpha and TCRbeta cDNA libraries were built by 5'RACE with constant-segment primers, adding sample barcodes and unique molecular identifiers. RNA was extracted from every sample with Trizol reagent. The libraries were amplified in two PCR steps, and the second step added a second sample barcode and Illumina TruSeq adapters. The libraries were sequenced on an Illumina NovaSeq using 2 x 150 bp paired-end reads. In the paper's pipeline: Demultiplexing of reads and collapsing into UMI-guided consensus sequences were performed with migec v1.2.7. With mixcr v2.1.11, UMI consensuses were aligned to TRA and TRB V and J templates and assembled into clonotypes. A clonotype was counted as expanded or contracted only when both edgeR and NoisET called the clonotype significant, with the noise models trained on biological replicates. For edgeR calls, the cutoffs were a false discovery rate-adjusted p below 0.01 and a log2 fold-change threshold of 1. As an exploratory analysis of dynamics, max-normalized trajectories of the 1000 most abundant clonotypes were examined by PCA with hierarchical clustering. Separately sequenced CD4+ and CD8+ repertoires were used to assign a CD4 or CD8 phenotype to each responding clone. TCRdb reanalyzed the raw reads on its own, using fastp at Q25 for trimming and MiXCR for clone calling, and kept in-frame beta chains. Under each unique CDR3 protein, matching rows form one entry showing the most common genes and DNA. TCRdb, not the authors, supplied the V and J calls. This sample gives around 82,000 distinct CDR3 sequences in total; 9.5% to 15% of them show up just once. The top ten constitute less than 45% of the sample.

Notes on this clonotype: What antigen it recognizes has not been identified. No base quality values were provided; no much bigger clone lies one nucleotide off.

PBMCs were isolated by Ficoll-Paque density gradient centrifugation. The V and J segments used are TRBV10-3 and TRBJ2-5, with 10 middle bases fitting TRBD1. Sequencing was done on a sample of PBMCs or a T cell subset sorted from them (not recorded which). The TCR was taken from a man aged 18 to 35 who had mild COVID-19 (a few samples of this study predate the infection). The sample titles of this study are shuffled in the database, so cell type and time point are left out; the donor was told from shared clones. The nucleotides are TGTGCCATCAGTGATTCTCGACAGGGGGCTATCGGAGAGACCCAGTACTTC. It translates to CAISDSRQGAIGETQYF.